This T cell receptor (beta chain) is drawn from a study of cytomegalovirus exposure and HLA in healthy donors. Notes on the study in general: An analysis that was carried out later associated 16,951 TCR beta sequences with HLA alleles at 0.05 false discovery rate.

From germline, CDR1 is SGHTA and CDR2 FQGNSA. The ends lost 2 bases at V and 3 bases at J; junction bases unmatched: 10. The CDR3 extends over 17 amino acids. The PCR had 60 Vbeta and 13 Jbeta primers. The repertoire was sequenced with immunoSEQ multiplex PCR; TCRdb's copy has only in-frame clones and lacks some. The table lists about 86,000 clones, 70% to 80% of them singletons. About this clone: Its antigen remains unknown.

The TCR originated in a middle-aged woman in good health and CMV-seropositive. The sequenced sample was PBMCs. V gene TRBV7-2 combines with J gene TRBJ1-5; TRBD1 matches at 7 bases. CDR3 DNA: TGTGCCAGCAGCTTAACCCGACAGGGTTCCTTCAATCAGCCCCAGCATTTT. It encodes CASSLTRQGSFNQPQHF.